Listed here are 15 T cell receptor beta chains from one sample, sequenced in a study of blood T cell repertoires in COVID-19. Sequencing used immunoSEQ multiplex PCR; TCRdb keeps in-frame clones, though not all of them. The data contain 45,000 to 50,000 clones, 85% to 90% of them singletons. The sample was peripheral blood. The receptors derive from a human donor in a cohort sampled during active COVID-19.

The CDR3 DNA reads TGTGCCAGCAGCTTAAGCCTACAGGGTAACTATGGCTACACCTTC. Its protein is CASSLSLQGNYGYTF. This sequence joins TRBV7-2 and TRBJ1-2; D is perhaps TRBD1 (6 bases). V was pared by 2 bases and J by 1 base, with 11 bases between. Germline V gene lookup returns CDR1 SGHTA and CDR2 FQGNSA. This CDR3 has 15 amino acids.

The chain employs TRBV18 and TRBJ1-5; D unresolved. The germline V gene encodes CDR1 KGHSH and CDR2 LQKENI. With 4 bases removed from V and 2 bases from J, the gap between germline ends came to 9 bases. The CDR3 contains 14 residues. The CDR3 sequence: CASSLLHGNQPQHF. CDR3 nucleotides: TGTGCCAGCTCACTTTTACACGGCAATCAGCCCCAGCATTTT.

This clone was seen more than once but under ten times. V usage is TRBV2 and J usage is TRBJ1-3; TRBD1 is a possible D gene (5 bases). The CDR3 is 17 amino acids. Germline CDR1 SNHLY, CDR2 FYNNEI. Trimming took off 8 bases at V and 0 bases at J, with 20 bases between the two ends. CDR3 amino acids: CASAPRSGGYSGNTIYF. CDR3 DNA sequence: TGTGCCAGCGCTCCGCGAAGTGGGGGGTACTCTGGAAACACCATATATTTT.

V and J are TRBV11-3 and TRBJ2-7, with 12 nucleotides matching TRBD1. V was pared by 5 bases and J by 5 bases, with 10 bases of the junction left unmatched. Germline V gene data show CDR1 as SGHNT and CDR2 as YENEEA. The CDR3 totals 16 residues. The CDR3 DNA reads as TGTGCCAGCAGCACCACCTGGGACAGGGGGCCCCACGAGCAGTACTTC. It translates to CASSTTWDRGPHEQYF.

In regard to this clone: At one boundary the junction diverges from the germline segment, which might be a read error. The rearrangement uses TRBV6-5 and TRBJ1-2; D unclear. The V gene's germline CDR1 is MNHEY and CDR2 SVGAGI. This CDR3 has 11 amino acids. The DNA for the CDR3 is TGTGCCAGCAGCGGGGTCACCGCAGGACTCTTC. This sequence encodes CASSGVTAGLF.

This rearrangement joins TRBV9 to TRBJ1-6; a possible D gene is TRBD1 (6 bases). CDR3 size: 17 residues. Germline CDR1 SGDLS, CDR2 YYNGEE. Trimming took 0 bases from V and 5 from J, leaving 15 bases between them. CDR3 nucleotides: TGTGCCAGCAGCGTAGGTCAGGGGTTTCGAGATAATTCACCCCTCCACTTT. Its protein product is CASSVGQGFRDNSPLHF.

The J gene is TRBJ1-4, the V gene TRBV10-1, with D possibly being TRBD1 (5 bases). This CDR3 contains 13 residues. V lost 6 bases, J lost 10 bases, and 15 bases lay in between. The germline CDR1 and CDR2 sequences are WNHNN and SYGVQD (reference sequence). The CDR3 sequence is CASSVRDSGKLFF. CDR3 in DNA: TGCGCCAGCAGCGTCAGGGATAGCGGAAAACTGTTTTTT.

V is TRBV30 and J is TRBJ2-7, with no clear D. The CDR3 runs 11 residues. Looked up from germline, CDR1 is GTSNPN and CDR2 is SVGIG (reference sequence). V dropped 0 bases and J dropped 3 bases, with 3 bases sitting between them. CDR3 DNA: TGTGCCTGGAGTGTACACTACGAGCAGTACTTC. Amino acids: CAWSVHYEQYF.

V usage is TRBV7-9 and J usage is TRBJ1-1; D remains ambiguous. The CDR3 contains 15 residues. Germline-derived CDR1 and CDR2 are SEHNR and FQNEAQ (reference sequence). V lost 4 bases, J lost 6 bases, and 18 bases lay in between. For the CDR3, the DNA is TGTGCCAGCAGCTCACCAGACTTCCCCCTTTCTGAAGCTTTCTTT. This encodes CASSSPDFPLSEAFF.

V and J are TRBV5-1 and TRBJ1-2; D might be TRBD1 (5 bases). Looked up from germline, CDR1 is SGHRS and CDR2 is YFSETQ. V dropped 2 bases and J dropped 3 bases, with 8 bases sitting between them. The CDR3 consists of 13 residues. The CDR3 region is CASSFDSDYGYTF. For the CDR3, the DNA is TGCGCCAGCAGCTTCGACAGTGACTATGGCTACACCTTC.

In its sample, this clone was seen once. V is TRBV29-1 and J is TRBJ1-1, with 11 bases fitting TRBD1. The V gene's germline CDR1 is SQVTM and CDR2 ANQGSEA. The CDR3 has 14 residues. J lost 5 bases, V lost 5 bases, and 7 bases had no gene match. Here the CDR3 DNA reads TGCAGCGTTAATTTCCGGGACAGGGGGACTGAAGCTTTCTTT. Its protein is CSVNFRDRGTEAFF.

The chain is built from TRBV4-1 and TRBJ2-3, with TRBD2 matching 7 bases. The CDR3 contains 15 residues. CDR1 and CDR2 from the germline V gene are MGHRA and YSYEKL. V dropped 0 bases and J dropped 7; count of bases not matched to a gene: 7. For the CDR3, the DNA is TGCGCCAGCAGCCAAGAGGGAGCGGGGTCGAATACGCAGTATTTT. This codes for CASSQEGAGSNTQYF.

This chain uses TRBV3-1 (or the pseudogene TRBV3-2) with TRBJ2-7; D is perhaps TRBD2 (6 bases). V was clipped by 4 bases and J by 2 bases, with 12 bases between them. The CDR3 has 14 residues. Per germline, CDR1 LGHDT and CDR2 YNNKEL (reference sequence). The CDR3, as DNA: TGTGCCAGCAGCCCCTCGGGGACTCCCTACGAGCAGTACTTC. It codes for CASSPSGTPYEQYF.

This clone counts as medium-sized. J is TRBJ2-7 and V is TRBV7-9; D possibly corresponds to TRBD1 (6 bases). The CDR3 is made up of 11 amino acids. The V gene lost 9 bases and the J gene lost 5 bases, with 11 bases spanning the gap. Germline V gene sequence: CDR1 SEHNR, CDR2 FQNEAQ (reference sequence). The CDR3 here is CASSQGNEQYF. The CDR3 bases are TGTGCCAGTAGCCAGGGGAACGAGCAGTACTTC. Variable domain in full (rest from reference TRBV7-9 and TRBJ2-7): DTGVSQNPRHKITKRGQNVTFRCDPISEHNRLYWYRQTLGQGPEFLTYFQNEAQLEKSRLLSDRFSAERPKGSFSTLEIQRTEQGDSAMYLCASSQGNEQYFGPGTRLTVT.

The chain is built from TRBV7-2 and TRBJ2-7, with 9 bases lining up with TRBD2. J gave up 0 bases and V 9 bases, and 6 bases lay outside the gene matches. The germline CDR1 and CDR2 sequences are SGHTA and FQGNSA. This CDR3 is 14 amino acids long. In nucleotides, the CDR3 is TGTGCCAGTCGTGGAGCGGGGGGCTCCTACGAGCAGTACTTC. Its translation is CASRGAGGSYEQYF.